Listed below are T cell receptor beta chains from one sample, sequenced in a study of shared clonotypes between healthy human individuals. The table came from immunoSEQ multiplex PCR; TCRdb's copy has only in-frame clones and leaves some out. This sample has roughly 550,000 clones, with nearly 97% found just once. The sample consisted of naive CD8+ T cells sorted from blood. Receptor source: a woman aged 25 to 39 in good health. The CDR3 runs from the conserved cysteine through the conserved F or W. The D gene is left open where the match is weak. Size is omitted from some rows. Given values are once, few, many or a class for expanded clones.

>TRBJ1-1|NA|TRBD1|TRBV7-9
CASSSETDRAQDTEAFF
TGTGCCAGCAGCTCGGAAACGGACAGGGCACAGGACACTGAAGCTTTCTTT
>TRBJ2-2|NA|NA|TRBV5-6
CASSSENTGELFF
TGTGCCAGCAGCTCGGAGAACACCGGGGAGCTGTTTTTT
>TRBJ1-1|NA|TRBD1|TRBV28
CASSSRQGAPEAFF
TGTGCCAGCAGTTCACGACAGGGGGCCCCTGAAGCTTTCTTT
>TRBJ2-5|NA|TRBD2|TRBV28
CASSYPQREGDETQYF
TGTGCCAGCAGTTACCCACAGCGGGAGGGCGATGAGACCCAGTACTTC
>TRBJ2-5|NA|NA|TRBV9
CASSVSGTPPETQYF
TGTGCCAGCAGCGTTTCCGGGACACCGCCGGAGACCCAGTACTTC
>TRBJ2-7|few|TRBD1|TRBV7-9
CASSPTGEAQYF
TGTGCCAGCAGCCCAACAGGGGAAGCGCAGTACTTC
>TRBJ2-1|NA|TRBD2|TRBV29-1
CSVEGLPEGGNEQFF
TGCAGCGTTGAGGGACTACCCGAGGGAGGAAATGAGCAGTTCTTC
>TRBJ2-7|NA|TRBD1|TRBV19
CASSPKTGVRNEQYF
TGTGCCAGTAGTCCGAAAACAGGGGTTCGAAACGAGCAGTACTTC
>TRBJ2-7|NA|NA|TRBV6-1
CASRTTDRNYEQYF
TGTGCCAGCAGGACTACGGACAGAAACTACGAGCAGTACTTC
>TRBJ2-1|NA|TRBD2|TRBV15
CATSLLAAMDNEQFF
TGTGCCACCAGCCTACTAGCGGCAATGGACAATGAGCAGTTCTTC
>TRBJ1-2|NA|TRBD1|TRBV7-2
CASSLPGTGDYGYTF
TGTGCCAGCAGCTTACCCGGGACAGGGGACTATGGCTACACCTTC
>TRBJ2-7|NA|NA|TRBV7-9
CASSFGGDAYEQYF
TGTGCCAGCAGCTTCGGGGGCGACGCCTACGAGCAGTACTTC
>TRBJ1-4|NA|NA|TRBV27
CASSLSIATNEKLFF
TGTGCCAGCAGCCTATCTATCGCAACTAATGAAAAACTGTTTTTT
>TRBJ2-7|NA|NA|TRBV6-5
CASSYGSDYEQYF
TGTGCCAGCAGTTATGGTTCGGACTACGAGCAGTACTTC
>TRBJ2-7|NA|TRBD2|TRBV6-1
CAAETGGSYYEQYF
TGTGCCGCGGAAACGGGAGGGAGTTACTACGAGCAGTACTTC
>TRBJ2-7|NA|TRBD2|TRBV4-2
CASSHLLAGEGEQYF
TGTGCCAGCAGCCATTTACTAGCGGGAGAGGGCGAGCAGTACTTC
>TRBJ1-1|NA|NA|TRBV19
CASSATGNTEAFF
TGTGCCAGTAGCGCCACAGGGAACACTGAAGCTTTCTTT
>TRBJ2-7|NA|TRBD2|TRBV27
CASSSGGTYEQYF
TGTGCCAGCAGTTCGGGAGGTACCTACGAGCAGTACTTC
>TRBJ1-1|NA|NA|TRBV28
CASSQTLQLRTEAFF
TGTGCCAGCAGCCAGACCCTCCAACTGAGGACTGAAGCTTTCTTT
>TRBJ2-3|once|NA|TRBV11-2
CASSSVGPPPDTQYF
TGTGCCAGCAGCTCGGTGGGGCCCCCCCCAGATACGCAGTATTTT
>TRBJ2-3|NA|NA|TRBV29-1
CSVGESGRLTDTQYF
TGCAGCGTTGGCGAGAGTGGGAGGCTCACAGATACGCAGTATTTT
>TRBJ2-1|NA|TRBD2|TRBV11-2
CASRPPRTSGNNEQFF
TGTGCCAGCAGACCCCCCCGGACTAGCGGGAACAATGAGCAGTTCTTC
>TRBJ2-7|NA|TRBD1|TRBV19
CATLPGTGASYEQYF
TGTGCCACCTTACCAGGGACAGGGGCCTCCTACGAGCAGTACTTC
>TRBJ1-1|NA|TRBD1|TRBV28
CASSLSPAGQGEAFF
TGTGCCAGCAGTTTATCGCCGGCAGGACAGGGCGAAGCTTTCTTT
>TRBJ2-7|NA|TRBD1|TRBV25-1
CASSAPGQSFASEQYF
TGTGCCAGCAGTGCACCGGGACAGTCTTTTGCCTCCGAGCAGTACTTC
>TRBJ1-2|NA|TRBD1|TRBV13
CASRPGTGGRYGYTF
TGTGCCAGCAGACCCGGGACAGGGGGAAGGTATGGCTACACCTTC
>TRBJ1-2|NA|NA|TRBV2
CASSEDGPNYGYTF
TGTGCCAGCAGTGAAGATGGACCTAACTATGGCTACACCTTC
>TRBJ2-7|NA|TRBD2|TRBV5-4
CASSPGLAGAGFYEQYF
TGTGCCAGCAGCCCGGGACTAGCGGGAGCGGGTTTCTACGAGCAGTACTTC
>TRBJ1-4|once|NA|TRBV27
CASSRTRGEKLFF
TGTGCCAGCTCGAGGACTAGAGGGGAAAAACTGTTTTTT
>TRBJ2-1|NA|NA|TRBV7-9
CASSLAAEQFF
TGTGCCAGCAGCTTAGCAGCTGAGCAGTTCTTC
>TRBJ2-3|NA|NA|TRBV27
CASSQTSTDTQYF
TGTGCCAGCAGTCAAACTAGCACAGATACGCAGTATTTT
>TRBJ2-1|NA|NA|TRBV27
CASSLSPSSYNEQFF
TGTGCCAGCAGTTTATCACCGAGCTCCTACAATGAGCAGTTCTTC
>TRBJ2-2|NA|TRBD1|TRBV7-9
CASSSPQGVNTGELFF
TGTGCCAGCAGCTCCCCACAGGGGGTGAACACCGGGGAGCTGTTTTTT
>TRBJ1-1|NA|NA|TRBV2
CAIGQSLNTEAFF
TGTGCCATAGGACAGTCGTTGAACACTGAAGCTTTCTTT
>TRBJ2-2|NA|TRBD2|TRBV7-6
CASRGSVAGLNTGELFF
TGTGCCAGCAGGGGGAGCGTAGCGGGGCTCAACACCGGGGAGCTGTTTTTT
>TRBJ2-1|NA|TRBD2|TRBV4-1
CASSPPLAGGYNEQFF
TGCGCCAGCAGCCCGCCCCTAGCGGGAGGCTACAATGAGCAGTTCTTC
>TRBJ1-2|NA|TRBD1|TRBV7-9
CASSSDRGPNYGYTF
TGTGCCAGCAGCTCGGACAGGGGGCCGAACTATGGCTACACCTTC
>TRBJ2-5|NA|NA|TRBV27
CASSLSFIGGRPVETQYF
TGTGCCAGCAGTTTATCGTTTATCGGGGGACGGCCCGTTGAGACCCAGTACTTC
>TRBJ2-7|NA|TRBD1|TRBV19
CASASIAGTGGFDTREQYF
TGTGCCAGTGCCTCCATCGCCGGGACAGGGGGTTTCGATACGCGCGAGCAGTACTTC
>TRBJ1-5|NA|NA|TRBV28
CASSLISGQPQHF
TGTGCCAGCAGTTTAATTTCGGGGCAGCCCCAGCATTTT
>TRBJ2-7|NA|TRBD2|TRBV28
CASSSTLAGAHYEQYF
TGTGCCAGCAGTTCCACGCTAGCGGGAGCTCACTACGAGCAGTACTTC
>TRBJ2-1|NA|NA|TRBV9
CASSVSGTLLPNYNEQFF
TGTGCCAGCAGCGTATCGGGAACCTTGCTCCCAAACTACAATGAGCAGTTCTTC
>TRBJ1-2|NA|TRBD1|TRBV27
CASSVTGAVYGYTF
TGTGCCAGCAGTGTGACAGGGGCCGTCTATGGCTACACCTTC
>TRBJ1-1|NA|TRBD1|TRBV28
CASNKGGENTEAFF
TGTGCCAGCAACAAAGGGGGCGAGAACACTGAAGCTTTCTTT
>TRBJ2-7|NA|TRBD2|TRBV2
CASSEIGTSGNYEQYF
TGTGCCAGCAGTGAAATAGGGACTAGCGGAAACTACGAGCAGTACTTC
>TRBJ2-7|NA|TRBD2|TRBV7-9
CATGGRVTYEQYF
TGTGCCACCGGCGGGAGGGTTACCTACGAGCAGTACTTC
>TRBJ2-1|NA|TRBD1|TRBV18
CASSDDRGLDNEQFF
TGTGCCAGCTCAGATGACAGGGGGCTCGACAATGAGCAGTTCTTC
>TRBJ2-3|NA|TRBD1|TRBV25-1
CASDREGEDTQYF
TGTGCCAGCGACAGGGAAGGTGAAGATACGCAGTATTTT
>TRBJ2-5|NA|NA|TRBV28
CASSFRTDLQETQYF
TGTGCCAGCAGTTTCAGGACAGACCTCCAAGAGACCCAGTACTTC
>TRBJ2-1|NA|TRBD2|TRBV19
CASSILAGYNEQFF
TGTGCCAGTAGTATACTAGCGGGGTACAATGAGCAGTTCTTC